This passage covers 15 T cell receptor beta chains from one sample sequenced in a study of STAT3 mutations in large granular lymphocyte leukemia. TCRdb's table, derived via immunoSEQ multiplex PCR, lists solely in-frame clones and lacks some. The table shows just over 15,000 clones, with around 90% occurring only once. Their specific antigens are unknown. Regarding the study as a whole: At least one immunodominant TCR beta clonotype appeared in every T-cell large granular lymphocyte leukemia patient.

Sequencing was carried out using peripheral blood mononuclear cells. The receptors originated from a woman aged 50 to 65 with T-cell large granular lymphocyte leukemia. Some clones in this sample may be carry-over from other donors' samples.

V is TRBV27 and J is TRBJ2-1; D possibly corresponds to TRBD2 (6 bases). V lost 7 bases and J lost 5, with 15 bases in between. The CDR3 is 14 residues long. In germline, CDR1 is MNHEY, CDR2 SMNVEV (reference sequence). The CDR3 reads CASTGGVPNNEQFF. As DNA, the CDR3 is TGTGCCAGCACCGGGGGAGTCCCTAACAATGAGCAGTTCTTC.

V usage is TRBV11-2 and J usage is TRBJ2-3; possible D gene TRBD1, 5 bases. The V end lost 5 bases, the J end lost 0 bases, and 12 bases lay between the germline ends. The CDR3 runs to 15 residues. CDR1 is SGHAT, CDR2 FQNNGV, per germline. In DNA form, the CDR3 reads TGTGCCAGCAGCCGGCTCACAGGTAGCACAGATACGCAGTATTTT. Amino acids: CASSRLTGSTDTQYF.

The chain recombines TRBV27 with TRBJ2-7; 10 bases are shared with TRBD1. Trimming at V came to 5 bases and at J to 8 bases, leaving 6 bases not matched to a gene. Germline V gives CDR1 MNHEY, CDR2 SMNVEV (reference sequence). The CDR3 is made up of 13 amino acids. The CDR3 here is CASSRDRGLKQYF. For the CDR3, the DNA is TGTGCCAGCAGTCGCGACAGGGGGCTCAAGCAGTACTTC.

The CDR3 here is CASSPGTSGLDEQYF. The CDR3 DNA reads TGTGCCAGCAGCCCCGGGACTAGCGGCCTTGACGAGCAGTACTTC. The gene calls are TRBV11-2 and TRBJ2-5; TRBD2 agrees at 11 bases. The J call is uncertain, as TRBJ2-7 better fits the DNA end. The germline gives CDR1 SGHAT, CDR2 FQNNGV. The CDR3 is made up of 15 amino acids.

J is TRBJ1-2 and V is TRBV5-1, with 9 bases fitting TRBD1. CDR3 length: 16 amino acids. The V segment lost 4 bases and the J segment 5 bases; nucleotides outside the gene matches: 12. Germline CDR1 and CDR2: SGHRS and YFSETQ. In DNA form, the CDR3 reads TGCGCCAGCAGCGGAGCCGGAACAGGGGGCGGGTATGGCTACACCTTC. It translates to CASSGAGTGGGYGYTF.

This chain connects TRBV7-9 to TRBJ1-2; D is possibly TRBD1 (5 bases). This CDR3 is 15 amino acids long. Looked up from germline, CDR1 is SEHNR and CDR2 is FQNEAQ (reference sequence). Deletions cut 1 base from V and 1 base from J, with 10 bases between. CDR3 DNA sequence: TGTGCCAGCAGCTTAGGGTGGGGGAGTAACTATGGCTACACCTTC. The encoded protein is CASSLGWGSNYGYTF. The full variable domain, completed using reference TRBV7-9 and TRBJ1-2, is DTGVSQNPRHKITKRGQNVTFRCDPISEHNRLYWYRQTLGQGPEFLTYFQNEAQLEKSRLLSDRFSAERPKGSFSTLEIQRTEQGDSAMYLCASSLGWGSNYGYTFGSGTRLTVV.

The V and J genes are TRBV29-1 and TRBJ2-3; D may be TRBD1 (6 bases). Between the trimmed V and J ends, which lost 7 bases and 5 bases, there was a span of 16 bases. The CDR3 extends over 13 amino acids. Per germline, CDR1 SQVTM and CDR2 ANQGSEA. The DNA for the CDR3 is TGCAGCGGACAACAGGGAGTCGGAGATACGCAGTATTTT. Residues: CSGQQGVGDTQYF.

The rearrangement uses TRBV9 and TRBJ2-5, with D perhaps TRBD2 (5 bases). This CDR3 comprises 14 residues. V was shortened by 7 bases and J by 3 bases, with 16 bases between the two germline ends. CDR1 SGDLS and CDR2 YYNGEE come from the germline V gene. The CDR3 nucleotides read TGTGCCAGCTCCGCATCAGCGGTGGAAGAGACCCAGTACTTC. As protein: CASSASAVEETQYF.

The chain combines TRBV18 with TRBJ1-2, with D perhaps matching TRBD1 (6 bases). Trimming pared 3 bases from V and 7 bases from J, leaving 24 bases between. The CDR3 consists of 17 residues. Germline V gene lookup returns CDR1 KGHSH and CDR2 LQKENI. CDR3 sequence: CASSPQDAARGAGGYTF. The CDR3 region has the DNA TGTGCCAGCTCACCTCAGGATGCCGCCAGGGGCGCCGGTGGCTACACCTTC.

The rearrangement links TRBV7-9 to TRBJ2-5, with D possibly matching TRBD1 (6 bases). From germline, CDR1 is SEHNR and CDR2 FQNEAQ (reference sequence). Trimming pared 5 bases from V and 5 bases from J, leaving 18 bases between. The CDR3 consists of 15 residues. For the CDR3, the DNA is TGTGCCAGCAGCCCCCGGGACAAAATCCTGGAGACCCAGTACTTC. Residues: CASSPRDKILETQYF.

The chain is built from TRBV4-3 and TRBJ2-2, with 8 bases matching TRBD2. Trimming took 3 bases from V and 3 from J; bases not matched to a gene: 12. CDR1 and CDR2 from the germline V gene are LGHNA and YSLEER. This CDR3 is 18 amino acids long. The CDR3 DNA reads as TGCGCCAGCAGCCAGGGGCTCAGCGGGAGTGTGGACACCGGGGAGCTGTTTTTT. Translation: CASSQGLSGSVDTGELFF.

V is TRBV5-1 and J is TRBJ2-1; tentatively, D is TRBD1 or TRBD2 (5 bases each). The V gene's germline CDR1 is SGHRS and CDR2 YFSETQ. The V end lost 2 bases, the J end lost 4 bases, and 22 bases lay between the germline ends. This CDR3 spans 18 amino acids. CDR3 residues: CASSFGDPGRSLYNEQFF. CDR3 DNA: TGCGCCAGCAGCTTTGGGGACCCAGGCAGGTCCCTGTACAATGAGCAGTTCTTC.

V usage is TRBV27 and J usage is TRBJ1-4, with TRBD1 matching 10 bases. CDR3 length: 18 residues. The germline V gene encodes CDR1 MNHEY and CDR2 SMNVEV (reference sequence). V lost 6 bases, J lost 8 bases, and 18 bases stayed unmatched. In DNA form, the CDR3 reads TGTGCCAGCAGCCGTGGGTTCGGGACAGGGGCCCGAGGGGAAAAACTGTTTTTT. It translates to CASSRGFGTGARGEKLFF.

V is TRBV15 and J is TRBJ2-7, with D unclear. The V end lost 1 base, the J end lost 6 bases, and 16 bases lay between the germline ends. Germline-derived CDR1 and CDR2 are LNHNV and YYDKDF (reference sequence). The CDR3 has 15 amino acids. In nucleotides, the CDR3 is TGTGCCACCAGCAGAGTTTCCGGATCTTTGGGCGAGCAGTACTTC. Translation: CATSRVSGSLGEQYF. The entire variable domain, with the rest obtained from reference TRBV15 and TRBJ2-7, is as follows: DAMVIQNPRYQVTQFGKPVTLSCSQTLNHNVMYWYQQKSSQAPKLLFHYYDKDFNNEADTPDNFQSRRPNTSFCFLDIRSPGLGDTAMYLCATSRVSGSLGEQYFGPGTRLTVT.

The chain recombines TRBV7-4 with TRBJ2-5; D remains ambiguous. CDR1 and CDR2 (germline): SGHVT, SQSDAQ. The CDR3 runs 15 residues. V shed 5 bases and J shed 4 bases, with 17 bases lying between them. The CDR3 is CASSQPMGIRETQYF. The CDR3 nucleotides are TGTGCCAGCAGCCAACCAATGGGGATACGAGAGACCCAGTACTTC.